A single T cell receptor beta chain is shown here with its context. What it recognizes is unknown. A read error may explain this, as a much larger clone is one base away. CDR3 length: 11 amino acids. Germline values: CDR1 MGHDK, CDR2 SYGVNS. Assay execution proceeded at the deep level. The assay was immunoSEQ multiplex PCR, and TCRdb's table has in-frame clones only and misses some. The data contain some 470,000 clones, 76% of them seen just once; the ten biggest clones take up 13%. These data originate in a study of shared clonotypes between healthy human individuals. Findings and limits, study-wide: Researchers sampled only blood; tissue repertoires likely differ.

All donors qualified as healthy HIV-negative adults and had experienced no recent acute infections or vaccinations. Genomic DNA for unsorted samples was obtained from approximately 100 million PBMCs. V and J are TRBV25-1 and TRBJ2-7; D ambiguous. Sequencing used PBMCs. The receptor was isolated from a woman in her thirties or forties in good health. Some clones in this sample may be carry-over from other donors' samples. The CDR3 spells CAGSATQMQYF. The CDR3 coding sequence is TGTGCCGGCAGTGCAACACAAATGCAGTACTTC.